Following are 27 T cell receptor beta chains from one sample sequenced in a study of CD8 T cells in acute hepatitis C reinfection. Sequenced by immunoSEQ multiplex PCR; TCRdb stores in-frame clones only, minus some. The sample lists 3,000 to 5,000 clones, around 41% seen once, with 8.7% in the top ten. Time point defined: acute HCV infection, within 168 days of estimated infection date. Sequencing of hepatitis C virus-specific cells was done ex vivo rather than after in vitro expansion. Study-level findings and limits: Overrepresentation in the naive pool did not explain the preferential TRBV04 and TRBV06 usage seen in all groups.

Specimen: HCV NS3-1073 tetramer-sorted CD8+ T cells from PBMCs, collected during acute infection. The source is a man aged 25 to 45 with chronic hepatitis C.

Relative to its sample, this clone is medium-sized. The rearrangement uses TRBV4-3 and TRBJ2-7; the D gene is possibly TRBD1 (6 bases). The length of the CDR3 is 16 residues. The germline V gene encodes CDR1 LGHNA and CDR2 YSLEER. V was trimmed by 0 bases and J by 2 bases, leaving 14 bases between them. The CDR3 loop reads CASSQEVGGSAYEQYF. The CDR3 DNA sequence: TGCGCCAGCAGCCAAGAGGTAGGGGGAAGTGCCTACGAGCAGTACTTC.

The V call is TRBV4-3, the J call TRBJ2-2, with D maybe TRBD2 (6 bases). The CDR3 consists of 15 residues. The V gene's germline CDR1 is LGHNA and CDR2 YSLEER. V shed 0 bases and J shed 7 bases, with 12 bases lying between them. The CDR3 DNA reads TGCGCCAGCAGCCAAGAAGTAGCGGCTGGCGGGGAGCTGTTTTTT. The encoded protein is CASSQEVAAGGELFF.

The CDR3 region has the DNA TGCGCCAGCAGCCAAGAATGGGGGGGGTTCTCGCAAGAGACCCAGTACTTC. Amino acids: CASSQEWGGFSQETQYF. The chain uses TRBV4-1 and TRBJ2-5; 7 bases line up with TRBD2. With 0 bases clipped from V and 2 bases from J, the junction kept 9 bases outside the gene matches. Per the germline V gene, CDR1 is MGHRA and CDR2 is YSYEKL. The CDR3 runs to 17 residues.

This chain uses TRBV6-1 with TRBJ2-7, with a possible D match to TRBD2 (5 bases). V lost 0 bases, J lost 0 bases, and 12 bases lay in between. Germline lookup yields CDR1 MNHNS and CDR2 SASEGT. The CDR3 totals 16 residues. Here the CDR3 DNA reads TGTGCCAGCAGTGAAGCGCTGGAGGTTTACTCCTACGAGCAGTACTTC. As protein: CASSEALEVYSYEQYF.

The V and J genes are TRBV14 and TRBJ2-1, with 13 bases that match TRBD2. CDR3 size: 16 residues. Germline CDR1 SGHDN, CDR2 FVKESK. V shed 3 bases and J 3 bases; nucleotides not matched to a gene: 2. CDR3 loop: CASSHTSGGVYNEQFF. The CDR3 nucleotides read TGTGCCAGCAGCCATACTAGCGGGGGGGTCTACAATGAGCAGTTCTTC.

CDR3 in amino acids: CASSLGQFAGYTF. CDR3 in DNA: TGTGCCAGCAGCTTGGGACAGTTCGCTGGCTACACCTTC. J is TRBJ1-2 and V is TRBV5-4; D might be TRBD1 (5 bases). The CDR3 has 13 residues. Per the germline V gene, CDR1 is SGHNT and CDR2 is YYREEE (reference sequence). V was shortened by 0 bases and J by 7 bases, with 10 bases between the two germline ends.

This clone counts as medium-sized (0.01 to 0.1%). The sample holds other DNA sequences that translate to the same CDR3. This chain links TRBV4-2 with TRBJ2-7; TRBD2 might be the D (6 bases). Germline CDR1 LGHNA, CDR2 YNFKEQ. This CDR3 spans 16 amino acids. V lost 0 bases and J lost 6, with 18 bases in between. The CDR3 region has the DNA TGTGCCAGCAGCCAAGAAGTTCGGGGGTTGTGGGGCGAGCAGTACTTC. Its protein is CASSQEVRGLWGEQYF.

About this clone itself: An end of the junction does not agree with germline; a read error may underlie this. This chain joins TRBV5-8 and TRBJ1-1, with no clear D. The CDR3 covers 13 residues. Germline V gene sequence: CDR1 SGHTS, CDR2 YDEGEE. The CDR3 region is CASSQEGGTEAFF. CDR3 nucleotides: TGCGCCAGCAGCCAAGAAGGTGGCACTGAAGCTTTCTTT.

The V call is TRBV7-9, the J call TRBJ1-1; D might be TRBD1 (5 bases). This CDR3 comprises 13 residues. In germline, CDR1 is SEHNR, CDR2 FQNEAQ (reference sequence). V was shortened by 5 bases and J by 5 bases, with 12 bases between the two germline ends. The CDR3 bases are TGTGCCAGCAGCCAAGAGCAGGGTACTGAAGCTTTCTTT. Protein product: CASSQEQGTEAFF.

In this sample, this clone is medium-sized. The chain employs TRBV4-3 and TRBJ2-1, with TRBD2 identical over 12 bases. The CDR3 totals 17 residues. J gave up 9 bases and V 0 bases, and 9 bases lay outside the gene matches. Germline-derived CDR1 and CDR2 are LGHNA and YSLEER. CDR3 sequence (DNA): TGCGCCAGCAGCCAAGAAATGGCTAGCGGGGGGGGTGGTGAGCAGTTCTTC. Its translation: CASSQEMASGGGGEQFF.

This chain links TRBV19 with TRBJ2-1; 8 bases are shared with TRBD2. The CDR3 has 15 residues. Germline loops: CDR1 LNHDA, CDR2 SQIVND (reference sequence). V shed 3 bases, J shed 10 bases, and the junction held 11 bases outside the gene matches. The CDR3 sequence is CASSMEAGVWGEQFF. The DNA of the CDR3 is TGTGCCAGTAGTATGGAAGCGGGAGTCTGGGGGGAGCAGTTCTTC.

The chain links TRBV9 to TRBJ2-3; 10 bases agree with TRBD1. The CDR3 runs 18 residues. J was trimmed by 2 bases and V by 4 bases; bases with no gene match: 13. Germline CDR1 is SGDLS and CDR2 is YYNGEE. The CDR3 nucleotides read TGTGCCAGCAGCCCGAAGACAGGGGGCGGGGGATTCACAGATACGCAGTATTTT. Its translation: CASSPKTGGGGFTDTQYF.

By share, this clone ranks as medium-sized. The sample holds other DNA sequences that translate to the same CDR3. CDR3 DNA: TGTGCCAGCAGCTTACCCGGGACCTACGAGCAGTACTTC. This translates into CASSLPGTYEQYF. The chain has TRBV13 and TRBJ2-7, with D possibly matching TRBD2 (5 bases). The V gene's germline CDR1 is PRHDT and CDR2 FYEKMQ (reference sequence). Trimming shortened V by 2 bases and J by 2 bases, and 7 bases separated the two germline ends. CDR3 size: 13 residues.

The CDR3 nucleotides are TGCGCCAGCAGAAAGGACGGCTACGAGCAGTACTTC. Translating it yields CASRKDGYEQYF. The rearrangement uses TRBV10-2 and TRBJ2-5; D ambiguous. Near its end, the DNA agrees better with TRBJ2-7, so the J call may be wrong. From germline, CDR1 is WSHSY and CDR2 SAAADI. The CDR3 loop spans 12 amino acids.

The rearrangement joins TRBV4-2 to TRBJ2-1, with 10 bases matching TRBD2. Looked up from germline, CDR1 is LGHNA and CDR2 is YNFKEQ. The length of the CDR3 is 15 residues. V was clipped by 0 bases and J by 6 bases; unmatched bases: 2. CDR3 sequence reads: CASSQEPSGGNEQFF. CDR3 bases: TGTGCCAGCAGCCAAGAGCCTAGCGGGGGCAATGAGCAGTTCTTC.

CDR3 sequence (DNA): TGTGCCAGCAGCTTAGAAGCGAACTGGGCCGAAGCTTTCTTT. This translates into CASSLEANWAEAFF. This sequence joins TRBV7-2 and TRBJ1-1; D gene ambiguous. V was cut by 1 base and J by 8 bases, with 14 bases left in between. Germline V gene data show CDR1 as SGHTA and CDR2 as FQGNSA. The CDR3 contains 14 residues. Full variable domain (remainder filled in from reference TRBV7-2 and TRBJ1-1): GAGVSQSPSNKVTEKGKDVELRCDPISGHTALYWYRQSLGQGLEFLIYFQGNSAPDKSGLPSDRFSAERTGGSVSTLTIQRTQQEDSAVYLCASSLEANWAEAFFGQGTRLTVV.

This clone occurred a few times. V and J are TRBV4-2 and TRBJ2-1, with D possibly TRBD2 on 5 matching bases. The V gene's germline CDR1 is LGHNA and CDR2 YNFKEQ. The CDR3 consists of 16 residues. Trimming stripped 0 bases from V and 9 bases from J, with 18 bases between. The CDR3 loop is CASSQEMDSRWGEQFF. CDR3 DNA: TGTGCCAGCAGCCAAGAAATGGACTCCCGTTGGGGTGAGCAGTTCTTC.

This clone is medium-sized in the sample. The chain recombines TRBV4-3 with TRBJ1-2, with 8 bases lining up with TRBD1. The CDR3 extends over 15 amino acids. Germline V gene lookup returns CDR1 LGHNA and CDR2 YSLEER. The ends lost 3 bases at V and 7 bases at J; junction bases unmatched: 10. The CDR3 DNA reads as TGCGCCAGCAGCCAGGAACCGACAGGGGTGAGTGGCTACACCTTC. This translates into CASSQEPTGVSGYTF.

The chain is built from TRBV27 and TRBJ2-7; D is perhaps TRBD1 (5 bases). Deletions cut 4 bases from V and 2 bases from J, with 18 bases between. The germline gives CDR1 MNHEY, CDR2 SMNVEV (reference sequence). The CDR3 extends over 16 amino acids. The CDR3 nucleotides are TGTGCCAGCAGTTCAGAACCGACAGTCCCTACCTACGAGCAGTACTTC. Translated, it gives CASSSEPTVPTYEQYF.

The V call is TRBV4-1, the J call TRBJ1-2; tentatively, D is TRBD1 (6 bases). This CDR3 has 16 residues. V lost 4 bases, J lost 6 bases, and 21 bases lay in between. Germline CDR1 is MGHRA and CDR2 is YSYEKL. CDR3 sequence: CASSLSRGRALNGYTF. CDR3 in DNA: TGCGCCAGCAGCCTTAGCAGGGGAAGGGCTTTGAATGGCTACACCTTC.

This clone is labeled as medium-sized. V and J are TRBV4-2 and TRBJ2-7; D is unresolved. This CDR3 region has 18 residues. V was clipped by 0 bases and J by 2 bases, with 20 bases between them. Germline V gene sequence: CDR1 LGHNA, CDR2 YNFKEQ. CDR3 DNA sequence: TGTGCCAGCAGCCAAGAAGTAGGGAAGTACAGCCGGACCTACGAGCAGTACTTC. Protein: CASSQEVGKYSRTYEQYF.

This clone is medium-sized (0.01 to 0.1%). This sequence joins TRBV5-6 and TRBJ2-7; 8 bases match TRBD1. The V and J ends lost 4 bases and 6 bases, in that order; junction bases with no gene match: 6. The CDR3 spans 13 residues. Per germline, CDR1 SGHDT and CDR2 YYEEEE. DNA of the CDR3: TGTGCCAGCAGCCAAGGACAGGGTCTCGAGCAGTACTTC. Residues: CASSQGQGLEQYF.

The chain links TRBV10-3 to TRBJ2-7; possible D gene TRBD2, 6 bases. This CDR3 has 17 residues. The V gene's germline CDR1 is ENHRY and CDR2 SYGVKD. The germline V and J ends were trimmed by 6 bases and 1 base, with 22 bases remaining between them. The CDR3 sequence: CAIREKNPGLRSYEQYF. CDR3 nucleotides: TGTGCCATCAGAGAAAAAAATCCGGGACTTAGGTCCTACGAGCAGTACTTC.

The V and J genes are TRBV27 and TRBJ2-3; no firm D call. Trimming removed 2 bases from V and 1 base from J, with 7 bases in between. Looked up from germline, CDR1 is MNHEY and CDR2 is SMNVEV (reference sequence). CDR3 length equals 14 residues. CDR3 amino acids: CASSLMQGTDTQYF. Here the CDR3 DNA reads TGTGCCAGCAGTTTAATGCAGGGCACAGATACGCAGTATTTT.

This clone was seen more than once but under ten times. V is TRBV11-2 and J is TRBJ2-1; D remains ambiguous. Germline V gene sequence: CDR1 SGHAT, CDR2 FQNNGV. The CDR3 is 12 amino acids. Between the trimmed V and J ends, which lost 3 bases and 7 bases, there was a span of 7 bases. The CDR3 spells CASSFGINEQFF. CDR3 in DNA: TGTGCCAGCAGCTTTGGGATTAATGAGCAGTTCTTC.

This clone has more than one count but fewer than ten. Other DNA variants within this sample encode the same CDR3. CDR3 sequence: CASSQEAAGAPYEQYF. The CDR3 region has the DNA TGTGCCAGCAGCCAAGAGGCGGCGGGAGCCCCCTACGAGCAGTACTTC. The chain links TRBV4-2 to TRBJ2-7, with TRBD2 matching over 7 bases. Germline loops: CDR1 LGHNA, CDR2 YNFKEQ. Trimming removed 0 bases from V and 2 bases from J; junction bases left unmatched: 7. This CDR3 has 16 residues.

This clone was picked up a small number of times. This chain joins TRBV4-3 and TRBJ2-7; 9 bases match TRBD1. The germline CDR1 and CDR2 sequences are LGHNA and YSLEER. The CDR3 runs 15 residues. V was clipped by 0 bases and J by 7 bases; unmatched bases: 7. CDR3 amino acids: CASSQEQGAWGEQYF. The CDR3 DNA follows: TGCGCCAGCAGCCAAGAACAGGGGGCTTGGGGAGAGCAGTACTTC.